This record looks at one T cell receptor (beta chain) sequence and its context. Antigen: not known. This sample is drawn from a study of chemoradiotherapy in HPV16-positive cancers. Study-wide background: Candidate HPV-specific clones and shared TCR motifs came from a couple of HPV16-positive patients.

Findings and limits, study-wide: HPV-responsive T-cell expansion during chemoradiotherapy was linked to improved recurrence-free survival in HPV16-positive patients. Non-HPV-specific T cells did not expand in tumors during treatment, whereas candidate HPV-specific clones and E7-related motifs did.

Data came from immunoSEQ multiplex PCR; TCRdb stores just in-frame clones and leaves some out. The sample records over 6,000 clones, roughly 83% being singletons. The V gene's germline CDR1 is MNHEY and CDR2 SMNVEV (reference sequence). The V end lost 10 bases, the J end lost 3 bases, and 18 bases lay between the germline ends. The CDR3 is 14 amino acids. The TCR was taken from a human donor with HPV-associated anogenital cancer. The starting material was blood, obtained from a patient who underwent chemoradiotherapy. This chain joins TRBV27 and TRBJ1-1, with TRBD1 as a possible D gene (5 bases). The CDR3 region has the DNA TGTGCCATCGCGCCGGGACCTCCGTACACTGAAGCTTTCTTT. Translation gives CAIAPGPPYTEAFF.